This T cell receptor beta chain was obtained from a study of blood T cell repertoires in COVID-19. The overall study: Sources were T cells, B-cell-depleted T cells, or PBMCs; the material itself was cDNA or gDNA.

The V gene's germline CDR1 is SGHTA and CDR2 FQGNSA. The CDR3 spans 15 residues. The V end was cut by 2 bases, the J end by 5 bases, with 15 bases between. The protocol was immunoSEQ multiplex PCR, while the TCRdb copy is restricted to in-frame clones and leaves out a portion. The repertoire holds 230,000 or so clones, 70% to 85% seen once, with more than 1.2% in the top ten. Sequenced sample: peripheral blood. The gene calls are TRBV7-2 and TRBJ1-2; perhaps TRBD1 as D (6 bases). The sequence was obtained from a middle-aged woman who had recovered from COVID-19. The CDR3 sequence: CASSLSVGQGYGYTF. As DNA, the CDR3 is TGTGCCAGCAGCTTATCAGTCGGGCAGGGGTATGGCTACACCTTC.